These 8 T cell receptor beta chains originate from one sample sequenced in a study of cytomegalovirus exposure and HLA in healthy donors (TCRdb year 2017). The library was built by means of the immunoSEQ multiplex PCR assay. The multiplex PCR relied on a mix of 60 forward primers for TCR Vbeta segments and 13 reverse primers for TCR Jbeta segments. TCRdb carries this immuneACCESS record with in-frame sequences only. Its versions omit some clonotypes, under half of them owing to an unresolved V gene in the studies checked, with the rest unexplained. The table for this sample lists under 200,000 clones; roughly 79% of them were counted only once. The biggest ten clones account for less than 9% of the sample. Sequencing used PBMCs. All receptors derive from a male donor in good health and CMV-seropositive.

The rearrangement joins TRBV29-1 to TRBJ1-2, with 8 bases lining up with TRBD1. The CDR3 sequence is 14 residues long. CDR1 and CDR2 (germline): SQVTM, ANQGSEA. The V segment lost 6 bases and the J segment 2 bases; nucleotides outside the gene matches: 8. This CDR3 reads CSVNARTGNYGYTF. DNA for the CDR3: TGCAGCGTCAATGCTCGGACAGGGAACTATGGCTACACCTTC.

J is TRBJ2-5 and V is TRBV10-2; TRBD1 aligns across 8 bases. This CDR3 is built from 15 residues. After removal of 3 bases from V and 5 bases from J, the junction contained 8 bases not matched to a gene. Per germline, CDR1 WSHSY and CDR2 SAAADI. The CDR3, as DNA: TGCGCCAGCAGTGATACTGACAGGGGTAAGGAGACCCAGTACTTC. Residues: CASSDTDRGKETQYF.

The chain is built from TRBV7-9 and TRBJ2-7; a possible D gene is TRBD1 (6 bases). Trimming removed 3 bases from V and 6 bases from J, with 12 bases in between. The V gene's germline CDR1 is SEHNR and CDR2 FQNEAQ (reference sequence). This CDR3 contains 13 residues. The CDR3 sequence is CASSLRTDFEQYF. The CDR3 DNA reads as TGTGCCAGCAGCTTGAGGACAGACTTCGAGCAGTACTTC. Full variable domain (missing parts from reference TRBV7-9 and TRBJ2-7): DTGVSQNPRHKITKRGQNVTFRCDPISEHNRLYWYRQTLGQGPEFLTYFQNEAQLEKSRLLSDRFSAERPKGSFSTLEIQRTEQGDSAMYLCASSLRTDFEQYFGPGTRLTVT.

The genes are TRBV6-1 and TRBJ1-2; perhaps TRBD1 as D (6 bases). V gave up 5 bases and J gave up 7 bases, with 20 bases separating them. The CDR3 length is 15 residues. The germline CDR1 and CDR2 sequences are MNHNS and SASEGT. The CDR3 loop reads CASSSSWGRQLGYTF. The CDR3 nucleotides read TGTGCCAGCAGTTCCAGCTGGGGGCGGCAACTTGGCTACACCTTC.

The chain recombines TRBV4-1 with TRBJ1-6; TRBD1 matches 8 bases. The V gene end was trimmed by 4 bases and the J gene end by 11 bases; junction bases not matched to a gene: 7. From germline, CDR1 is MGHRA and CDR2 YSYEKL. The CDR3 has 14 residues. CDR3 region: CASSLGQGWPPLHF. As DNA, the CDR3 is TGCGCCAGCAGCCTCGGACAGGGCTGGCCACCCCTCCACTTT.

The V call is TRBV2, the J call TRBJ1-5, with a possible D match to TRBD1 (6 bases). Looked up from germline, CDR1 is SNHLY and CDR2 is FYNNEI. The CDR3 has 15 amino acids. V was cut by 4 bases and J by 4 bases, with 14 bases left in between. CDR3 sequence (DNA): TGTGCCAGCAGTGGGACAGACCTCCCGAATCAGCCCCAGCATTTT. Translation: CASSGTDLPNQPQHF.

The chain employs TRBV19 and TRBJ1-1; 8 bases align to TRBD1. This CDR3 contains 15 residues. V gave up 5 bases and J gave up 3 bases; unmatched junction bases: 8. In germline, CDR1 is LNHDA, CDR2 SQIVND (reference sequence). For the CDR3, the DNA is TGTGCCAGTAGTGGTCAGGGGGCTGGAGACACTGAAGCTTTCTTT. Protein product: CASSGQGAGDTEAFF.

With respect to this clone: The same CDR3 also results from other DNA sequences found in this sample. The V gene is TRBV30, the J gene TRBJ1-2, with 10 positions matching TRBD1. With V trimmed by 3 bases and J by 12 bases, 4 bases remained unmatched. CDR1 is GTSNPN and CDR2 is SVGIG in the germline V gene (reference sequence). This CDR3 has 11 residues. This CDR3 reads CAWSPGQGNTF. CDR3 coding DNA: TGTGCCTGGAGCCCGGGACAGGGGAACACCTTC.